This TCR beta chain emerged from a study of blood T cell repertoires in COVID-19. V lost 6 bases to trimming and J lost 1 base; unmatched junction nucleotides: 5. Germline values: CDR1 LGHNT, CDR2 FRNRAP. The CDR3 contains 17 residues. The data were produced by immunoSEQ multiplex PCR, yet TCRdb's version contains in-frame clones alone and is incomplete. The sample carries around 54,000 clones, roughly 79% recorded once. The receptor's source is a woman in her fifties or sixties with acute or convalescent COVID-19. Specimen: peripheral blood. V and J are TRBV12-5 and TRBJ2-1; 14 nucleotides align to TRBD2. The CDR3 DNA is TGTGCTAGTGGCCAGACTAGCGGGAGGGCGTCCTACAATGAGCAGTTCTTC. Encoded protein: CASGQTSGRASYNEQFF.